These 11 T cell receptor beta chains originate from one sample sequenced in a study of CD8 T cells in ankylosing spondylitis. General observations from the study: One TCR beta motif, made up of 7 or 8 highly homologous variants, appeared characteristic of ankylosing spondylitis blood.

Their antigens are not known. TCRdb passed the 5' RACE reads through MiXCR, listing each CDR3 protein once. The sample yields 400,000 or so distinct CDR3 sequences, 25% to 30% seen once. The sequenced material came from blood, either unsorted or a sorted T cell fraction (not recorded which). The receptor source for this set is a male donor with ankylosing spondylitis.

The chain links TRBV5-4 to TRBJ1-6; tentatively, D is TRBD1 (5 bases). V was trimmed by 0 bases and J by 7 bases, leaving 14 bases between them. This CDR3 spans 16 amino acids. Germline values: CDR1 SGHNT, CDR2 YYREEE (reference sequence). The CDR3 coding sequence is TGTGCCAGCAGCTTGGTCCCAGGGAGTCGCAATTCACCCCTCCACTTT. Translating gives CASSLVPGSRNSPLHF.

This clonotype was counted only a few times. The V gene is TRBV27, the J gene TRBJ2-3; D gene uncertain. Germline loops: CDR1 MNHEY, CDR2 SMNVEV (reference sequence). V shed 5 bases and J shed 2 bases, with 8 bases lying between them. CDR3 length: 13 amino acids. The CDR3 DNA follows: TGTGCCAGCAGTCCCCGGACCACAGATACGCAGTATTTT. It is translated as CASSPRTTDTQYF.

The chain uses TRBV5-1 and TRBJ2-1; TRBD2 matches at 7 bases. The V gene's germline CDR1 is SGHRS and CDR2 YFSETQ. The CDR3 has 18 residues. Trimming removed 3 bases from V and 6 bases from J; junction bases left unmatched: 18. The CDR3: CASSSRGKWRESVNEQFF. DNA for the CDR3: TGCGCCAGCAGCTCCCGAGGAAAATGGCGGGAGTCGGTCAATGAGCAGTTCTTC.

The CDR3 region is CSVAIFGQGGNTGELFF. As DNA, the CDR3 is TGCAGCGTTGCAATATTCGGACAGGGAGGAAACACCGGGGAGCTGTTTTTT. V and J are TRBV29-1 and TRBJ2-2, with 8 nucleotides matching TRBD1. Germline V CDR1 and CDR2: SQVTM, ANQGSEA. The CDR3 length is 17 residues. Unmatched junction bases numbered 12, after V lost 4 bases and J lost 2 bases.

This clonotype turned up a few times. The chain is built from TRBV5-1 and TRBJ2-5; D is unclear. Trimming removed 1 base at V and 8 bases at J, with 18 bases between. Germline CDR1 reads SGHRS; CDR2 reads YFSETQ. The CDR3 is 15 residues long. This CDR3 reads CASSLRIDRSFTQYF. CDR3 DNA sequence: TGCGCCAGCAGCTTGAGAATAGACCGGAGTTTTACCCAGTACTTC.

This clonotype was seen more than once but under ten times. The chain couples TRBV7-9 to TRBJ2-3, with unresolved D. Germline assignment: CDR1 SEHNR and CDR2 FQNEAQ (reference sequence). The CDR3 loop spans 17 amino acids. The germline V and J ends were trimmed by 4 bases and 0 bases, with 17 bases remaining between them. The DNA of the CDR3 is TGTGCCAGCAGCTCCCCGAGAGCCTCAACTAGCACAGATACGCAGTATTTT. Translating gives CASSSPRASTSTDTQYF.

This clonotype was observed a few times. The chain joins TRBV25-1 to TRBJ2-2; no definite D call. The V and J ends lost 9 bases and 1 base respectively, with 9 bases between them. The CDR3 spans 13 residues. In germline, CDR1 is MGHDK, CDR2 SYGVNS. The CDR3 bases are TGTGCCAGTGAGGAACAGAACACCGGGGAGCTGTTTTTT. Translation gives CASEEQNTGELFF.

This rearrangement joins TRBV3-1 to TRBJ2-7, with 8 bases identical to TRBD1. After removal of 0 bases from V and 3 bases from J, the junction contained 7 bases not matched to a gene. This CDR3 has 16 amino acids. CDR1 is LGHDT and CDR2 is YNNKEL in the germline V gene (reference sequence). The CDR3 here is CASSQELGTGLYEQYF. Written as DNA, the CDR3 is TGTGCCAGCAGCCAAGAATTGGGGACAGGTCTCTACGAGCAGTACTTC.

This clonotype was observed a few times. J is TRBJ2-5 and V is TRBV5-1; tentatively, D is TRBD1 (6 bases). V was trimmed by 4 bases and J by 2 bases, leaving 12 bases between them. The CDR3 extends over 14 amino acids. Germline CDR1 is SGHRS and CDR2 is YFSETQ. CDR3 DNA sequence: TGCGCCAGCAGCCCTGGGGGCATTCAAGAGACCCAGTACTTC. It translates to CASSPGGIQETQYF.

The V and J genes are TRBV11-2 and TRBJ2-3; TRBD2 matches 7 bases. The CDR3 contains 13 residues. With V trimmed by 2 bases and J by 8 bases, 4 bases remained unmatched. Looked up from germline, CDR1 is SGHAT and CDR2 is FQNNGV. CDR3 residues: CASSLLGEGTQYF. CDR3 nucleotide sequence: TGTGCCAGCAGCTTATTGGGGGAGGGTACGCAGTATTTT.

This clonotype appeared many times. The V gene is TRBV5-1, the J gene TRBJ2-1; D uncertain. This CDR3 is built from 14 residues. Trimming left V 2 bases short and J 3 bases short, with 9 bases between. CDR1 is SGHRS and CDR2 is YFSETQ in the germline V gene. The CDR3 loop reads CASSFAGSYNEQFF. As DNA, the CDR3 is TGCGCCAGCAGCTTTGCAGGCAGCTACAATGAGCAGTTCTTC.